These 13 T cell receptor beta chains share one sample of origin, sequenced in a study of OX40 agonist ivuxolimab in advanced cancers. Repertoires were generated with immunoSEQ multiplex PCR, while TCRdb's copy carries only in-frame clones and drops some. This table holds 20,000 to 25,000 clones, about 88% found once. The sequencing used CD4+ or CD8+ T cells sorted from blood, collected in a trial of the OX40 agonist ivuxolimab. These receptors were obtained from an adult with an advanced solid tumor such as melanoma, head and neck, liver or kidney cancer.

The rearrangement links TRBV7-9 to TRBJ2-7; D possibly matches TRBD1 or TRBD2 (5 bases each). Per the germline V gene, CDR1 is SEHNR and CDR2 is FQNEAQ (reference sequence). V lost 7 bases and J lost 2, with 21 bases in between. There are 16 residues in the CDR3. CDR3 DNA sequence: TGTGCCAGCACCCCACCGCAGGGAGTCCTGACCTACGAGCAGTACTTC. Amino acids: CASTPPQGVLTYEQYF.

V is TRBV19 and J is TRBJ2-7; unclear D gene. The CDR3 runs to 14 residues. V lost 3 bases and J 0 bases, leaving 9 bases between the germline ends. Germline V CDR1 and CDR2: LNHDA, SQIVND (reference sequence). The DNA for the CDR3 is TGTGCCAGTAGTATTGCAGGAAACTCCTACGAGCAGTACTTC. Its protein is CASSIAGNSYEQYF. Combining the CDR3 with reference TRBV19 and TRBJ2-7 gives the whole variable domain DGGITQSPKYLFRKEGQNVTLSCEQNLNHDAMYWYRQDPGQGLRLIYYSQIVNDFQKGDIAEGYSVSREKKESFPLTVTSAQKNPTAFYLCASSIAGNSYEQYFGPGTRLTVT.

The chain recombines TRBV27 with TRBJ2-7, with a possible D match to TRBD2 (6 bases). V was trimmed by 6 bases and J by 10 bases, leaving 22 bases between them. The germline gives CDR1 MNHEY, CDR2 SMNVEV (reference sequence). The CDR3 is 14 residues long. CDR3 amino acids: CASSLNTGASGQYF. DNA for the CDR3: TGTGCCAGCAGCCTTAACACGGGAGCATCGGGCCAGTACTTC.

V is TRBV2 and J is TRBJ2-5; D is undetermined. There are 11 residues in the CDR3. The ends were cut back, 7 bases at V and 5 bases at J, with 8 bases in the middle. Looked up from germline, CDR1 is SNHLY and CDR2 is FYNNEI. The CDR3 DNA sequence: TGTGCCAGCATTCGAGGCGAGACCCAGTACTTC. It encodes CASIRGETQYF.

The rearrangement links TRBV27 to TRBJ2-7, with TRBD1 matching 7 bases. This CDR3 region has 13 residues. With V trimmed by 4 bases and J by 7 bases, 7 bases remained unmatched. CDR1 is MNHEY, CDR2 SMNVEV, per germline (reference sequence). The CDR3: CASSWTGSMEQYF. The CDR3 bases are TGTGCCAGCAGTTGGACAGGCTCAATGGAGCAGTACTTC.

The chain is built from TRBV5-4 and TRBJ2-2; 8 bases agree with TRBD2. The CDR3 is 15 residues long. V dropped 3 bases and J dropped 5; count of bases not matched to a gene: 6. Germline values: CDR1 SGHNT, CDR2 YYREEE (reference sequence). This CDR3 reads CASSWGTSGTGELFF. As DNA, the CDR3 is TGTGCCAGCAGCTGGGGGACTAGTGGAACCGGGGAGCTGTTTTTT.

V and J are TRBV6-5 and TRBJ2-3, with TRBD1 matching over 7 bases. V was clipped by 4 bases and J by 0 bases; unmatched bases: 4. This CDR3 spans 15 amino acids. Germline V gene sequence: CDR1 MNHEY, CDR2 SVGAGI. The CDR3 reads CASSSDRPSTDTQYF. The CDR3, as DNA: TGTGCCAGCAGTTCGGACAGGCCGAGCACAGATACGCAGTATTTT.

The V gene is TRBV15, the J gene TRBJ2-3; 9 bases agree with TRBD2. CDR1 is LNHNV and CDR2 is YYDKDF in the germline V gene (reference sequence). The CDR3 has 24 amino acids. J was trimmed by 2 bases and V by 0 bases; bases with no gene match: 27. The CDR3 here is CATSRDRPGTETSGTFLYTDTQYF. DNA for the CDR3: TGTGCCACCAGCAGAGATCGGCCCGGGACAGAGACTAGCGGAACCTTCCTATACACAGATACGCAGTATTTT. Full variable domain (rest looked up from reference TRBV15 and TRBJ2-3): DAMVIQNPRYQVTQFGKPVTLSCSQTLNHNVMYWYQQKSSQAPKLLFHYYDKDFNNEADTPDNFQSRRPNTSFCFLDIRSPGLGDTAMYLCATSRDRPGTETSGTFLYTDTQYFGPGTRLTVL.

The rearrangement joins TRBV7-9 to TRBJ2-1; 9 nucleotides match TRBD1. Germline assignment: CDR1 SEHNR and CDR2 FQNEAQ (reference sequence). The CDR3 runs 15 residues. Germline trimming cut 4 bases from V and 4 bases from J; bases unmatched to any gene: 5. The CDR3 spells CASSSGQGFYNEQFF. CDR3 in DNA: TGTGCCAGCAGCTCGGGACAGGGATTTTACAATGAGCAGTTCTTC.

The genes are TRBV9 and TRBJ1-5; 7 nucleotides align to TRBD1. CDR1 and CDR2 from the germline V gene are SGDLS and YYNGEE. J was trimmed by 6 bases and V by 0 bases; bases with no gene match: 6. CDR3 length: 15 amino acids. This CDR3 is CASSVGGGGSQPQHF. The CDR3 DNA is TGTGCCAGCAGCGTAGGGGGAGGGGGCAGTCAGCCCCAGCATTTT.

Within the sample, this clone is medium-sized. CDR3 DNA: TGCGCCAGCAGCCAAGATTATAGGGGACAGTTGTACTTC. Encoded protein: CASSQDYRGQLYF. The chain is built from TRBV4-1 and TRBJ2-7; 7 nucleotides agree with TRBD1. V gave up 0 bases and J gave up 12 bases; unmatched junction bases: 8. CDR3 length: 13 residues. Germline lookup yields CDR1 MGHRA and CDR2 YSYEKL.

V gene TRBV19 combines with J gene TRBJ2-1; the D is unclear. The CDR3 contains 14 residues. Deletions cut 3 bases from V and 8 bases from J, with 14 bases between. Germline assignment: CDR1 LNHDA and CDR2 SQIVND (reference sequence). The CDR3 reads CASSISRSDHEQFF. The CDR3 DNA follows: TGTGCCAGTAGTATCTCCCGCAGTGATCATGAGCAGTTCTTC.

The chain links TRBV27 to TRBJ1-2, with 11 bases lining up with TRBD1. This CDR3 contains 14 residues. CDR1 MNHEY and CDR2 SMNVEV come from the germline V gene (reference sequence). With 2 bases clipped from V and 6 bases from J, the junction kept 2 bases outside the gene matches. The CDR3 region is CASSLGQGANGYTF. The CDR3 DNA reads TGTGCCAGCAGTTTAGGACAGGGGGCAAATGGCTACACCTTC.